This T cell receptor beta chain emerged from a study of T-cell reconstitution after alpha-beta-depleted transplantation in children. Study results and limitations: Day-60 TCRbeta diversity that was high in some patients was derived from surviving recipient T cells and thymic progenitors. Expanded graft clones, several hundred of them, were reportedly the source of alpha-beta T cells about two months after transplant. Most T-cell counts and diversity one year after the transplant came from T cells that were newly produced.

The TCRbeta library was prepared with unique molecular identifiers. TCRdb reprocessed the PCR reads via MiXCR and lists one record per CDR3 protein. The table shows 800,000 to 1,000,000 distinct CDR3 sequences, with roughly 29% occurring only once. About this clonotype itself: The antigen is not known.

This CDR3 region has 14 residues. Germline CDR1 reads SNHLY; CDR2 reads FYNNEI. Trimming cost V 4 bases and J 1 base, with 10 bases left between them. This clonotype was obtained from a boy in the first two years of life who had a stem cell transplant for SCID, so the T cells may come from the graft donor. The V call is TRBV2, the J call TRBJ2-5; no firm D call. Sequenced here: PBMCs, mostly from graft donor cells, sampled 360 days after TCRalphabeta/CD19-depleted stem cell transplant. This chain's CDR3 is CASSVAEVQETQYF. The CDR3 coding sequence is TGTGCCAGCAGTGTGGCGGAAGTCCAAGAGACCCAGTACTTC.